This T cell receptor (beta chain) was identified during a study of blood T cell repertoires in COVID-19. This CDR3 has 14 residues. Germline V gives CDR1 MNHEY, CDR2 SVGAGI. Trimming left V 0 bases short and J 4 bases short, with 6 bases between. The assay was immunoSEQ multiplex PCR, and TCRdb's table has in-frame clones only and misses some. The data contain more than 90,000 clones, roughly nine tenths of them singletons. The rearrangement joins TRBV6-5 to TRBJ2-2, with TRBD2 as a possible D gene (6 bases). The source of this sequence is a man aged 45-65 years with acute or convalescent COVID-19. The material sequenced was peripheral blood. The CDR3 sequence is CASSYSGGTGELFF. The CDR3 bases are TGTGCCAGCAGTTACTCGGGAGGCACCGGGGAGCTGTTTTTT.